The 8 T cell receptor beta chains listed next were all sequenced from one sample in a study of CD8+ T cells in alopecia areata. Reverse transcribed after extraction, RNA yielded cDNA as the sequencing template. Data came from immunoSEQ multiplex PCR; TCRdb stores just in-frame clones and leaves some out. The sample lists roughly 110,000 clones; 45% to 65% were seen once. Treatment of the sample: oral pan-JAK inhibitor, 5-10 mg twice daily. This specimen consisted of CD4+ T cells sorted from blood, obtained at week 24, from a patient treated with tofacitinib. These receptors all come from a human donor with alopecia areata.

This clone is medium-sized (0.01 to 0.1%) by share. The chain combines TRBV7-9 with TRBJ1-1; no reliable D call. The CDR3 is 13 amino acids. Trimming took off 4 bases at V and 0 bases at J, with 6 bases between the two ends. Germline V gene data show CDR1 as SEHNR and CDR2 as FQNEAQ (reference sequence). The CDR3 reads CASSSQLNTEAFF. Written as DNA, the CDR3 is TGTGCCAGCAGCTCACAGCTGAACACTGAAGCTTTCTTT.

This clone was seen only a few times. The V call is TRBV7-2, the J call TRBJ2-1; 7 bases are shared with TRBD1. CDR3 length equals 14 residues. Germline V lookup: CDR1 SGHTA, CDR2 FQGNSA. J was trimmed by 4 bases and V by 3 bases; bases with no gene match: 3. The CDR3 is CASSFGTAYNEQFF. The DNA for the CDR3 is TGTGCCAGCAGCTTCGGGACAGCGTACAATGAGCAGTTCTTC. Combining the CDR3 with reference TRBV7-2 and TRBJ2-1 gives the whole variable domain GAGVSQSPSNKVTEKGKDVELRCDPISGHTALYWYRQSLGQGLEFLIYFQGNSAPDKSGLPSDRFSAERTGGSVSTLTIQRTQQEDSAVYLCASSFGTAYNEQFFGPGTRLTVL.

The gene calls are TRBV14 and TRBJ2-5; D unresolved. V lost 1 base to trimming and J lost 5 bases, with 8 bases between them. This CDR3 is built from 13 residues. Germline values: CDR1 SGHDN, CDR2 FVKESK. CDR3 coding DNA: TGTGCCAGCAGCCAAGGGACGGCGGAGACCCAGTACTTC. It specifies CASSQGTAETQYF. Complete variable domain (other parts from reference TRBV14 and TRBJ2-5): EAGVTQFPSHSVIEKGQTVTLRCDPISGHDNLYWYRRVMGKEIKFLLHFVKESKQDESGMPNNRFLAERTGGTYSTLKVQPAELEDSGVYFCASSQGTAETQYFGPGTRLLVL.

The CDR3 sequence: CAWSVHLLTGANVLTF. CDR3 nucleotide sequence: TGTGCCTGGAGTGTACACCTCTTGACTGGGGCCAACGTCCTGACTTTC. The chain links TRBV30 to TRBJ2-6, with D hard to call. Germline V gene sequence: CDR1 GTSNPN, CDR2 SVGIG (reference sequence). V was clipped by 0 bases and J by 2 bases, with 11 bases between them. The CDR3 length is 16 residues.

The chain has TRBV4-3 and TRBJ1-1; no clear D gene. The CDR3 runs to 15 residues. Germline CDR1 LGHNA, CDR2 YSLEER. Trimming left V 1 base short and J 0 bases short, with 9 bases between. This chain's CDR3 is CASSQGVRVNTEAFF. CDR3 sequence (DNA): TGCGCCAGCAGCCAAGGGGTTCGGGTGAACACTGAAGCTTTCTTT.

The chain couples TRBV2 to TRBJ2-7, with D possibly matching TRBD2 (5 bases). The CDR3 extends over 13 amino acids. V gave up 6 bases and J gave up 3 bases, with 12 bases separating them. Germline V gene lookup returns CDR1 SNHLY and CDR2 FYNNEI. The CDR3 here is CASRRTEDYEQYF. Here the CDR3 DNA reads TGTGCCAGCAGGCGGACGGAGGACTACGAGCAGTACTTC.

The V call is TRBV6-5, the J call TRBJ2-3; the D gene is possibly TRBD1 (6 bases). The CDR3 contains 15 residues. The V end lost 2 bases, the J end lost 1 base, and 10 bases lay between the germline ends. Germline values: CDR1 MNHEY, CDR2 SVGAGI. The CDR3 loop is CASSYGRGRTDTQYF. CDR3 in DNA: TGTGCCAGCAGTTACGGCAGGGGCCGCACAGATACGCAGTATTTT.

This chain uses TRBV7-3 with TRBJ2-3; no definite D call. Germline lookup yields CDR1 SGHTA and CDR2 FQGTGA. CDR3 length: 13 amino acids. Trimming pared 2 bases from V and 5 bases from J, leaving 8 bases between. CDR3 loop: CASSLGQEDTQYF. As DNA, the CDR3 is TGTGCCAGCAGCTTAGGGCAGGAAGATACGCAGTATTTT.